The 30 T cell receptor beta chains below were found in one sample sequenced in a study of PD-1 blockade in classical Hodgkin lymphoma. There was relapse after autologous stem cell transplantation in every patient, and there was variation in brentuximab vedotin exposure. Sequencing was performed with immunoSEQ multiplex PCR; in TCRdb, only in-frame clones are kept and a portion is missing. The sample shows more than 40,000 clones, under 75% of them seen only once. The sequenced sample was peripheral blood mononuclear cells (PBMCs), obtained before the second cycle of nivolumab. The receptors here all came from a human donor with classical Hodgkin lymphoma.

The chain is built from TRBV7-6 and TRBJ2-5, with no clear D. V was trimmed by 4 bases and J by 5 bases, leaving 8 bases between them. The germline V gene encodes CDR1 SGHVS and CDR2 FNYEAQ. This CDR3 comprises 12 residues. The CDR3 loop is CASSWFHETQYF. CDR3 DNA: TGTGCCAGCAGCTGGTTCCACGAGACCCAGTACTTC.

This clone has only a few counts. The V and J genes are TRBV7-2 and TRBJ2-3; tentatively, D is TRBD1 (5 bases). Germline CDR1 and CDR2: SGHTA and FQGNSA. Trimming removed 3 bases at V and 4 bases at J, with 17 bases between. The CDR3 has 16 residues. CDR3 sequence reads: CASSFILTATADTQYF. In nucleotides, the CDR3 is TGTGCCAGCAGCTTCATCCTGACAGCGACGGCAGATACGCAGTATTTT.

The rearrangement uses TRBV27 and TRBJ2-7, with D perhaps matching TRBD1 or TRBD2 (5 bases each). V lost 7 bases to trimming and J lost 7 bases, with 17 bases between them. In germline, CDR1 is MNHEY, CDR2 SMNVEV (reference sequence). The CDR3 length is 13 residues. In nucleotides, the CDR3 is TGTGCCAGCACAACCTCGACAGAGCGGGAGCAGTACTTC. It codes for CASTTSTEREQYF.

Judged by abundance, this clone is medium-sized. The CDR3 loop is CASRTREGSYGYTF. The DNA of the CDR3 is TGTGCCAGCAGGACGAGGGAGGGGTCCTATGGCTACACCTTC. The chain links TRBV6-5 to TRBJ1-2; a weak D match, TRBD1 (5 bases). Trimming shortened V by 6 bases and J by 4 bases, and 15 bases separated the two germline ends. Germline V gene sequence: CDR1 MNHEY, CDR2 SVGAGI. The CDR3 is made up of 14 amino acids.

The rearrangement links TRBV27 to TRBJ2-3; 9 bases align to TRBD2. This CDR3 is 16 amino acids long. J was trimmed by 2 bases and V by 5 bases; bases with no gene match: 8. Germline V gives CDR1 MNHEY, CDR2 SMNVEV (reference sequence). In DNA form, the CDR3 reads TGTGCCAGCAGTCCGGTAGCGGGAGCGTACACAGATACGCAGTATTTT. This encodes CASSPVAGAYTDTQYF.

The chain employs TRBV9 and TRBJ2-1, with 7 bases identical to TRBD2. The CDR3 extends over 17 amino acids. Germline-derived CDR1 and CDR2 are SGDLS and YYNGEE. The J segment lost 0 bases and the V segment lost 0 bases, leaving 6 bases of the junction unmatched. The CDR3, as DNA: TGTGCCAGCAGCGTAGGGGGAGGGCGGAACTCCTACAATGAGCAGTTCTTC. Amino acids: CASSVGGGRNSYNEQFF.

This sequence joins TRBV7-3 and TRBJ1-6; D is unresolved. This CDR3 spans 15 amino acids. V was cut by 2 bases and J by 12 bases, with 17 bases left in between. CDR1 SGHTA and CDR2 FQGTGA come from the germline V gene. The DNA for the CDR3 is TGTGCCAGCAGCTTATTAGGCGAGGGTCGGGAACCCCTCCACTTT. Amino acid sequence: CASSLLGEGREPLHF.

V gene TRBV30 combines with J gene TRBJ2-3; unclear D gene. This CDR3 contains 13 residues. The V and J ends lost 1 base and 2 bases respectively, with 7 bases between them. Germline V gives CDR1 GTSNPN, CDR2 SVGIG (reference sequence). CDR3 region: CAWSDEYTDTQYF. The CDR3 DNA sequence: TGTGCCTGGAGTGACGAGTACACAGATACGCAGTATTTT.

The V and J genes are TRBV30 and TRBJ2-7; D is unclear. V lost 3 bases, J lost 0 bases, and 6 bases lay in between. This CDR3 has 12 residues. The germline V gene encodes CDR1 GTSNPN and CDR2 SVGIG (reference sequence). CDR3 coding DNA: TGTGCCTGGAGGGCCCACTCCTACGAGCAGTACTTC. It specifies CAWRAHSYEQYF.

The chain has TRBV28 and TRBJ1-4; 11 positions agree with TRBD1. This CDR3 has 16 residues. Germline V gives CDR1 MDHEN, CDR2 SYDVKM. V was pared by 7 bases and J by 6 bases, with 10 bases of the junction left unmatched. In nucleotides, the CDR3 is TGTGCCAGCACCTTCTTTCCGGGACAGGGGGATGAAAAACTGTTTTTT. It is translated as CASTFFPGQGDEKLFF.

V is TRBV28 and J is TRBJ2-7; 7 bases map to TRBD1. CDR3 length: 17 residues. The V gene's germline CDR1 is MDHEN and CDR2 SYDVKM. The J segment lost 2 bases and the V segment lost 7 bases, leaving 17 bases of the junction unmatched. The DNA of the CDR3 is TGTGCCAGCAATCCCAGCGGAATTACTGACAGGGCCTACGAGCAGTACTTC. This sequence encodes CASNPSGITDRAYEQYF.

The chain joins TRBV27 to TRBJ2-1, with D perhaps being TRBD1 or TRBD2 (5 bases each). Germline CDR1 reads MNHEY; CDR2 reads SMNVEV (reference sequence). The CDR3 is 16 amino acids. Between the trimmed V and J ends, which lost 5 bases and 2 bases, there was a span of 16 bases. The CDR3 bases are TGTGCCAGCAGTCTGCTCGGGACGGGAACCTACAATGAGCAGTTCTTC. Its translation: CASSLLGTGTYNEQFF.

There are a few counts of this clone. V is TRBV9 and J is TRBJ2-3; TRBD1 matches 7 bases. Per germline, CDR1 SGDLS and CDR2 YYNGEE. CDR3 length equals 16 residues. Germline trimming cut 4 bases from V and 4 bases from J; bases unmatched to any gene: 12. CDR3 DNA sequence: TGTGCCAGCAGCACGAGACAGGGCGAGATAGCAGATACGCAGTATTTT. It translates to CASSTRQGEIADTQYF.

This chain joins TRBV6-4 and TRBJ1-5, with TRBD1 matching 12 bases. CDR3 length: 21 amino acids. V lost 0 bases and J lost 2; bases outside the gene matches: 14. The germline gives CDR1 MRHNA, CDR2 SNTAGT. The CDR3 reads CASSDSGLRDRGRGGNQPQHF. In DNA, the CDR3 is TGTGCCAGCAGTGACTCGGGGTTACGGGACAGGGGGCGCGGGGGCAATCAGCCCCAGCATTTT.

As regards this clone: A junction end diverges from the germline sequence, so it may reflect a read error. CDR3 nucleotides: TGTACCAGCAGTTTTCCTAGCGAGCTCAATGAGCAGTTCTTC. It encodes CTSSFPSELNEQFF. V and J are TRBV27 and TRBJ2-1, with D maybe TRBD2 (6 bases). The CDR3 extends over 14 amino acids. Germline V gives CDR1 MNHEY, CDR2 SMNVEV (reference sequence).

The chain uses TRBV2 and TRBJ1-2; D is undetermined. Trimming cost V 6 bases and J 4 bases, with 9 bases left between them. Germline lookup yields CDR1 SNHLY and CDR2 FYNNEI. The CDR3 contains 12 residues. CDR3 loop: CASRAESYGYTF. The CDR3 region has the DNA TGTGCCAGCAGGGCAGAAAGCTATGGCTACACCTTC. Filled out from reference TRBV2 and TRBJ1-2, the complete variable domain reads EPEVTQTPSHQVTQMGQEVILRCVPISNHLYFYWYRQILGQKVEFLVSFYNNEISEKSEIFDDQFSVERPDGSNFTLKIRSTKLEDSAMYFCASRAESYGYTFGSGTRLTVV.

This clone showed up just a few times. V usage is TRBV5-4 and J usage is TRBJ2-1, with a tentative D call TRBD2 (5 bases). Germline V CDR1 and CDR2: SGHNT, YYREEE (reference sequence). The CDR3 sequence is 16 residues long. Trimming shortened V by 4 bases and J by 6 bases, and 20 bases separated the two germline ends. CDR3 loop: CASSRETGRSGNEQFF. Written as DNA, the CDR3 is TGTGCCAGCAGCCGGGAAACGGGCCGGTCGGGCAATGAGCAGTTCTTC.

This clone appeared once. The CDR3 is CASSLGQNSYEQYF. The DNA for the CDR3 is TGTGCCAGCAGCCTGGGACAGAATTCCTACGAGCAGTACTTC. The V and J genes are TRBV5-5 and TRBJ2-7; 7 bases fit TRBD1. CDR3 length equals 14 residues. Germline trimming cut 4 bases from V and 1 base from J; bases unmatched to any gene: 5. Looked up from germline, CDR1 is SGHKS and CDR2 is YYEKEE (reference sequence). The full variable domain, its missing parts supplied by reference TRBV5-5 and TRBJ2-7, is DAGVTQSPTHLIKTRGQQVTLRCSPISGHKSVSWYQQVLGQGPQFIFQYYEKEERGRGNFPDRFSARQFPNYSSELNVNALLLGDSALYLCASSLGQNSYEQYFGPGTRLTVT.

The V call is TRBV13, the J call TRBJ2-7, with D unclear. Germline-derived CDR1 and CDR2 are PRHDT and FYEKMQ (reference sequence). V was shortened by 0 bases and J by 1 base, with 4 bases between the two germline ends. This CDR3 is built from 13 residues. CDR3 in amino acids: CASSLGGSYEQYF. The CDR3 nucleotides read TGTGCCAGCAGCTTAGGGGGTTCCTACGAGCAGTACTTC.

By share of the sample, this clone is medium-sized. CDR3: CASSYSSGARNTIYF. The CDR3 nucleotides read TGTGCCAGCAGTTACTCGAGCGGGGCACGAAACACCATATATTTT. The gene calls are TRBV6-5 and TRBJ1-3; D is possibly TRBD1 (5 bases). The germline CDR1 and CDR2 sequences are MNHEY and SVGAGI. The ends were cut back, 0 bases at V and 5 bases at J, with 11 bases in the middle. The CDR3 contains 15 residues.

This clone was found a few times. The chain employs TRBV15 and TRBJ1-2; D is perhaps TRBD1 (6 bases). Germline CDR1 and CDR2: LNHNV and YYDKDF (reference sequence). V was pared by 2 bases and J by 0 bases, with 10 bases between. The CDR3 has 15 amino acids. The DNA for the CDR3 is TGTGCCACCAGCAGAAAACAGGGTTCTAACTATGGCTACACCTTC. Translation: CATSRKQGSNYGYTF.

This clone occurred a few times. Other DNA sequences within the sample encode an identical CDR3. This sequence joins TRBV20-1 and TRBJ1-5; D gene uncertain. The ends were cut back, 3 bases at V and 5 bases at J, with 2 bases in the middle. The CDR3 consists of 10 residues. Germline assignment: CDR1 DFQATT and CDR2 SNEGSKA (reference sequence). CDR3 DNA sequence: TGCAGTGCTAGTGATCAGCCCCAGCATTTT. This encodes CSASDQPQHF.

The V and J genes are TRBV21-1 and TRBJ2-7; TRBD1 reflects the table's D call only, with no check against the DNA. TRBV21-1 is a recognized pseudogene. The CDR3 runs to 14 residues. The CDR3 bases are TGTGCCAGCGTGGAACAGGGAACCTCCTACGAGCAGTACTTC. Residues: CASVEQGTSYEQYF.

DNA for the CDR3: TGTGCCAGCAGCTTACCCGGGACCTTAATGGGCTACACCTTC. This codes for CASSLPGTLMGYTF. The genes are TRBV7-9 and TRBJ1-2, with TRBD1 as a possible D gene (5 bases). The germline V gene has CDR1 SEHNR and CDR2 FQNEAQ (reference sequence). This CDR3 is built from 14 residues. Trimming cost V 2 bases and J 8 bases, with 15 bases left between them.

The chain is built from TRBV6-5 and TRBJ1-5; D may be TRBD1 (5 bases). The V and J ends lost 2 bases and 5 bases respectively, with 16 bases between them. The CDR3 extends over 16 amino acids. Per the germline V gene, CDR1 is MNHEY and CDR2 is SVGAGI. CDR3 DNA sequence: TGTGCCAGCAGTTACCGGTTACAGGACGGCGATCAGCCCCAGCATTTT. Encoded protein: CASSYRLQDGDQPQHF.

This chain connects TRBV6-5 to TRBJ2-5; D call uncertain. V lost 6 bases and J 5 bases, leaving 16 bases between the germline ends. The germline V gene encodes CDR1 MNHEY and CDR2 SVGAGI. The CDR3 sequence is 14 residues long. The CDR3 reads CASSPEFFYETQYF. DNA for the CDR3: TGTGCCAGCAGCCCTGAATTTTTTTATGAGACCCAGTACTTC.

At least ten counts were recorded for this clone. The CDR3 nucleotides are TGTGCCAGCAGCGAAGGGAGAACAGCGGCTGATACGCAGTATTTT. It translates to CASSEGRTAADTQYF. The rearrangement joins TRBV9 to TRBJ2-3; TRBD2 might be the D (5 bases). CDR1 and CDR2 from the germline V gene are SGDLS and YYNGEE. The V end was cut by 3 bases, the J end by 6 bases, with 17 bases between. CDR3 length equals 15 residues.

The chain employs TRBV7-9 and TRBJ2-1, with 8 nucleotides matching TRBD2. J gave up 8 bases and V 3 bases, and 9 bases lay outside the gene matches. Germline V lookup: CDR1 SEHNR, CDR2 FQNEAQ (reference sequence). CDR3 size: 15 residues. DNA of the CDR3: TGTGCCAGCAGCTTGGAGCGGGAGAATTCTTATGAGCAGTTCTTC. Translating gives CASSLERENSYEQFF.

The rearrangement uses TRBV5-1 and TRBJ1-2; TRBD1 matches 7 bases. The CDR3 is made up of 15 amino acids. V dropped 2 bases and J dropped 2; count of bases not matched to a gene: 6. Germline V gene sequence: CDR1 SGHRS, CDR2 YFSETQ. Here the CDR3 DNA reads TGCGCCAGCAGCTTTGAGGGGGCCATCAACTATGGCTACACCTTC. Its protein is CASSFEGAINYGYTF.

The V and J genes are TRBV4-3 and TRBJ1-5, with D unclear. The CDR3 covers 15 residues. V lost 0 bases, J lost 3 bases, and 9 bases lay in between. Germline V gene sequence: CDR1 LGHNA, CDR2 YSLEER. The CDR3 loop reads CASSQERQNNQPQHF. CDR3 DNA: TGCGCCAGCAGCCAAGAGCGGCAGAACAATCAGCCCCAGCATTTT.